This T cell receptor (beta chain) was sequenced during a study of shared clonotypes between healthy human individuals. Regarding the study as a whole: Larger estimated richness was generally recorded for naive subsets relative to memory subsets.

TCRdb keeps only in-frame clones here, not all; method: immunoSEQ multiplex PCR. The repertoire includes 2 million or so clones, roughly 94% of them detected once, and more than 0.1% sits in the top ten. As concerns this clone: The antigen is undetermined.

CDR1 is LNHDA, CDR2 SQIVND, per germline (reference sequence). V was clipped by 6 bases and J by 5 bases, with 19 bases between them. The CDR3 has 15 amino acids. The TCR originated in a man between 18 and 35 years old in good health. Material: naive CD4+ T cells sorted from blood. As to subset: CD45RA+ positively selected. The chain has TRBV19 and TRBJ1-2; D is unclear. CDR3 DNA sequence: TGTGCCAGTAGAACCCCAGGAACTTGGATATATGGCTACACCTTC. It translates to CASRTPGTWIYGYTF.